The following is a T cell receptor (beta chain) sequence with its context. The antigen is not known. The sample belongs to a study of shared clonotypes between healthy human individuals. Assay: immunoSEQ multiplex PCR; the TCRdb copy retains only in-frame clones and omits some. The repertoire holds 2 million to 2.5 million clones, with just under 95% as singletons. Healthy HIV-negative adults with no recent acute infections or vaccinations were recruited as donors. Study-level findings and limits: Sharing across a handful of donors was seen in approximately 5.2% of naive CD4 clonotypes.

This receptor was identified in a young man in good health. Some clones in this sample may be carry-over from other donors' samples. The sequenced sample was naive CD4+ T cells from PBMCs. Subset described: CD45RA+ positively selected.

The CDR3 region is CASSIKGDSFYGYTF. The CDR3 DNA reads as TGTGCCAGTAGTATCAAGGGGGACAGTTTCTATGGCTACACCTTC. The rearrangement uses TRBV19 and TRBJ1-2; TRBD1 matches at 7 bases. Germline values: CDR1 LNHDA, CDR2 SQIVND (reference sequence). Trimming took 3 bases from V and 4 from J; bases not matched to a gene: 8. The CDR3 is 15 residues long.